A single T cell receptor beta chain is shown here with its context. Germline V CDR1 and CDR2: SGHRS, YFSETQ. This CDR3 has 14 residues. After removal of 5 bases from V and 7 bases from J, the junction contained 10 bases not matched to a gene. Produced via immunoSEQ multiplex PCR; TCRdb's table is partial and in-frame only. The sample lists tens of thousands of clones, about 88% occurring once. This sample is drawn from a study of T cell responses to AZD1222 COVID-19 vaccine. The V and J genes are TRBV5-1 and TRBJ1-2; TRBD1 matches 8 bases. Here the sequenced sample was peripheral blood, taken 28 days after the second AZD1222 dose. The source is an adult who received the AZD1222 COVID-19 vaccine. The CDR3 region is CASSPGQDKGGYTF. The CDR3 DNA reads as TGCGCCAGCAGTCCGGGACAGGATAAAGGTGGCTACACCTTC.